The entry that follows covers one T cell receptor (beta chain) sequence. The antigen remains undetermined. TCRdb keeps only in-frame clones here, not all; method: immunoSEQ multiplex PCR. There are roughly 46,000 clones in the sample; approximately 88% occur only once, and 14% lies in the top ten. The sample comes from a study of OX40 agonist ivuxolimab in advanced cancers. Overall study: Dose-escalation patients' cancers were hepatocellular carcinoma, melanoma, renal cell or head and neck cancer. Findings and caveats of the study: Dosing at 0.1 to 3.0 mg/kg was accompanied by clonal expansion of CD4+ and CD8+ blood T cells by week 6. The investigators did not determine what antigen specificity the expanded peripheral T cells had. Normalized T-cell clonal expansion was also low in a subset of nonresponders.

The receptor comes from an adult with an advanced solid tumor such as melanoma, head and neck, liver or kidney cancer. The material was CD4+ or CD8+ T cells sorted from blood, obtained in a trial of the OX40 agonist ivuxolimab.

The CDR3 DNA follows: TGTGCCAGCTCACCTAGAGCCGGAGGACCCGAGCAGTACTTC. It is translated as CASSPRAGGPEQYF. The V and J genes are TRBV18 and TRBJ2-7, with D perhaps matching TRBD2 (5 bases). CDR1 and CDR2 from the germline V gene are KGHSH and LQKENI. This CDR3 has 14 residues. Trimming shortened V by 3 bases and J by 6 bases, and 15 bases separated the two germline ends.